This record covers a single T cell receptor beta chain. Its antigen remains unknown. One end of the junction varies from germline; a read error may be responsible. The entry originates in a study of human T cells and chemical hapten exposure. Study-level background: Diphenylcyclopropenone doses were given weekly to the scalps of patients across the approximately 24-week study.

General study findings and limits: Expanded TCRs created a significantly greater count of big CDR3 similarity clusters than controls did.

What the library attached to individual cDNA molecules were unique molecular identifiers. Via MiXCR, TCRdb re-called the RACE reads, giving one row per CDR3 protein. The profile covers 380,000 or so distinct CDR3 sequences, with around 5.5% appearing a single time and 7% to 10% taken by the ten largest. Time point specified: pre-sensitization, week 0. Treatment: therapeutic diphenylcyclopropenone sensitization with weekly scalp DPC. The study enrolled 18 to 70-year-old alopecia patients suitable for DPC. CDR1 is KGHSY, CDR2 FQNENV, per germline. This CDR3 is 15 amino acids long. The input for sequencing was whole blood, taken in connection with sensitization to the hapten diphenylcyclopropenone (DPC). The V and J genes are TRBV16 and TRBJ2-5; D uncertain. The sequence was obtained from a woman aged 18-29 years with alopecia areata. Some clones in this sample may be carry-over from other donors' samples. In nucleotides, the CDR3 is TGTCCCAGCAGCCTCTCTGCCCAGCCCTGGGAGACCCAGTACTTC. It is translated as CPSSLSAQPWETQYF.